The rows below give T cell receptor beta chains drawn from one sample of a study of T-cell reconstitution after alpha-beta-depleted transplantation in children. MiXCR, applied by TCRdb to the PCR reads, yields one record per CDR3 protein. The table records around 94,000 distinct CDR3 sequences, under 9% of them present only once. Sequences were derived from PBMCs, sampled before TCRalphabeta/CD19-depleted stem cell transplant. These TCRs come from a boy aged 2-15 years with acute lymphoblastic leukemia, due to receive a stem cell transplant. Both conserved end residues are part of each CDR3. The D gene is left open where the match is weak. Not all rows give a size; the values are once, few, many and, for expanded clones, a class.

CDR3 DNA,CDR3 protein,D gene,clone size,V gene,J gene
TGCGCCAGCAGCTTGGAAGCAGGGGGTCTCCACGAGCAGTACTTC,CASSLEAGGLHEQYF,TRBD1,few,TRBV5-1,TRBJ2-7
TGTGCCAGCAGACCGGGACAGGGCGAATCACCCCTCCACTTT,CASRPGQGESPLHF,TRBD1,many,TRBV2,TRBJ1-6
TGCAGTGCTAGAGATCGCAGGGGGTTGAACACTGAAGCTTTCTTT,CSARDRRGLNTEAFF,TRBD1,many,TRBV20-1,TRBJ1-1
TGTGCCAGCAGCCTTATGGGCCCCACTGAAGCTTTCTTT,CASSLMGPTEAFF,-,-,TRBV11-2,TRBJ1-1
TGCGCCAGCAGCCAAGGAGGGAGACAGCCCCAGCATTTT,CASSQGGRQPQHF,-,many,TRBV4-1,TRBJ1-5
TGTGCCAGCAAATACGACGGTGGTGAAAAACTGTTTTTT,CASKYDGGEKLFF,-,many,TRBV5-6,TRBJ1-4
TGCGCCAGCAGCGACGGCTCCTATGGCTACACCTTC,CASSDGSYGYTF,-,many,TRBV5-1,TRBJ1-2
TGTGCCAGCAGCCCCGGGAGACTAGCCGACAATGAGCAGTTCTTC,CASSPGRLADNEQFF,TRBD2,-,TRBV4-2,TRBJ2-1
TGTGCCAGCAGCTCGGACAGGGTAATTGGTGGCTACACCTTC,CASSSDRVIGGYTF,TRBD1,-,TRBV7-2,TRBJ1-2
TGCGCCAGCAAAATCGAGCCCGGGGGGCGAAGGTATGGCTACACCTTC,CASKIEPGGRRYGYTF,-,many,TRBV5-1,TRBJ1-2
TGTGCCATTAGTAGCGGGGGGAACCAAGAGACCCAGTACTTC,CAISSGGNQETQYF,TRBD2,-,TRBV10-3,TRBJ2-5
TGTGCCACCAGTGACTCGACAGGGGACACTGAAGCTTTCTTT,CATSDSTGDTEAFF,TRBD1,many,TRBV24-1,TRBJ1-1
TGTGCCAGCAGCCAGTGGGGGGACGGAAATCAGCCCCAGCATTTT,CASSQWGDGNQPQHF,-,-,TRBV11-2,TRBJ1-5
TGTGCCAGCAGACCGGAACAGGGCCTATTGAACACTGAAGCTTTCTTT,CASRPEQGLLNTEAFF,-,few,TRBV6-5,TRBJ1-1
TGTGCCAGCAGCTCAGGGAGGGATGAGCAGTTCTTC,CASSSGRDEQFF,TRBD2,many,TRBV7-9,TRBJ2-1
TGTGCCAGCAGTGAAGAGGTGATAGCGGGGGGGCCGACTACGCAGTATTTT,CASSEEVIAGGPTTQYF,TRBD2,once,TRBV2,TRBJ2-3
TGCAGCGTTCCAAGGGCTTTACAGGGTCTCGAGCAGTTCTTC,CSVPRALQGLEQFF,-,many,TRBV29-1,TRBJ2-1
TGCGCCAGCAGCCAAGATATAACCGGGACAGCCTACGAGCAGTACTTC,CASSQDITGTAYEQYF,TRBD1,-,TRBV4-1,TRBJ2-7
TGTGCCAGCAGTTTTCCTCTCGGTGGAGACACTGAAGCTTTCTTT,CASSFPLGGDTEAFF,-,few,TRBV28,TRBJ1-1
TGTGCCAGCAGCGAACAGGGATACACTGAAGCTTTCTTT,CASSEQGYTEAFF,-,-,TRBV7-9,TRBJ1-1
TGTGCCAGCAGCGGCATGGGGCAGGAGGAGACCCAGTACTTC,CASSGMGQEETQYF,-,few,TRBV9,TRBJ2-5
TGTGCCAGCAGCTACGGGCACCCCTGCGGAAACATTCAGTACTTC,CASSYGHPCGNIQYF,-,-,TRBV5-4,TRBJ2-4
TGTGCCAGCAGCGCCGACCGGGACACTGAAGCTTTCTTT,CASSADRDTEAFF,-,few,TRBV5-5,TRBJ1-1
TGTGCCAGCAGTTTAGCGCTAACAGGATTCACCGGGGAGCTGTTTTTT,CASSLALTGFTGELFF,-,-,TRBV12-3/TRBV12-4,TRBJ2-2
TGTGCCAGCGGATTGGCCCAGGGTTTGGACATTCAGTACTTC,CASGLAQGLDIQYF,-,many,TRBV12-3/TRBV12-4,TRBJ2-4